The source of this TCR beta chain is a study of T-cell memory formation after mild COVID-19. Whole-study results and caveats: Of the contracting clones, CD4+ ones lay mainly in CM and EM, and CD8+ ones in EMRA. Detection of some responders pre-infection suggested pre-existing cross-reactive memory T cells participated.

MiXCR, applied by TCRdb to the 5' RACE reads, yields one record per CDR3 protein. The repertoire consists of over 450,000 distinct CDR3 sequences, with 20% occurring once and the leading ten covering under 15%. The CDR3 is 14 residues long. Trimming took off 6 bases at V and 0 bases at J, with 12 bases between the two ends. From germline, CDR1 is SEHNR and CDR2 FQNEAQ (reference sequence). There are a few counts of this clonotype. Its antigen is not identified. The V gene is TRBV7-9, the J gene TRBJ2-7; D is possibly TRBD2 (5 bases). The clonotype was recovered from an adult woman who had mild COVID-19 (a few samples of this study predate the infection). Cell type and time point are not known. The sequencing input was PBMCs or a T cell subset sorted from them (not recorded which). CDR3: CASSPYGNSYEQYF. CDR3 nucleotides: TGTGCCAGCAGTCCATACGGGAACTCCTACGAGCAGTACTTC.